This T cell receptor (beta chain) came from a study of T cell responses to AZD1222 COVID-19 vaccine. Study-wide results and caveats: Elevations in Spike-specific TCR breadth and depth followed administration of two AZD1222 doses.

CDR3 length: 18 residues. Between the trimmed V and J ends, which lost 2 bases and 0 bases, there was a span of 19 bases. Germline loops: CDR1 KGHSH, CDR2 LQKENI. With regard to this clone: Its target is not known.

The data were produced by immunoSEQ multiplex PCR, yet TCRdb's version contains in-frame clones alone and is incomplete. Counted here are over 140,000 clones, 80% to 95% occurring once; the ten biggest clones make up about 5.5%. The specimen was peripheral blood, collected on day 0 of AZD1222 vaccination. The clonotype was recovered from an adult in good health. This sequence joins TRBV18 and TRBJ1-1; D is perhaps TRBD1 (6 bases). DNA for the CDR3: TGTGCCAGCTCACCAGGGGGGGCGCCACTCTTCATGAACACTGAAGCTTTCTTT. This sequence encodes CASSPGGAPLFMNTEAFF.